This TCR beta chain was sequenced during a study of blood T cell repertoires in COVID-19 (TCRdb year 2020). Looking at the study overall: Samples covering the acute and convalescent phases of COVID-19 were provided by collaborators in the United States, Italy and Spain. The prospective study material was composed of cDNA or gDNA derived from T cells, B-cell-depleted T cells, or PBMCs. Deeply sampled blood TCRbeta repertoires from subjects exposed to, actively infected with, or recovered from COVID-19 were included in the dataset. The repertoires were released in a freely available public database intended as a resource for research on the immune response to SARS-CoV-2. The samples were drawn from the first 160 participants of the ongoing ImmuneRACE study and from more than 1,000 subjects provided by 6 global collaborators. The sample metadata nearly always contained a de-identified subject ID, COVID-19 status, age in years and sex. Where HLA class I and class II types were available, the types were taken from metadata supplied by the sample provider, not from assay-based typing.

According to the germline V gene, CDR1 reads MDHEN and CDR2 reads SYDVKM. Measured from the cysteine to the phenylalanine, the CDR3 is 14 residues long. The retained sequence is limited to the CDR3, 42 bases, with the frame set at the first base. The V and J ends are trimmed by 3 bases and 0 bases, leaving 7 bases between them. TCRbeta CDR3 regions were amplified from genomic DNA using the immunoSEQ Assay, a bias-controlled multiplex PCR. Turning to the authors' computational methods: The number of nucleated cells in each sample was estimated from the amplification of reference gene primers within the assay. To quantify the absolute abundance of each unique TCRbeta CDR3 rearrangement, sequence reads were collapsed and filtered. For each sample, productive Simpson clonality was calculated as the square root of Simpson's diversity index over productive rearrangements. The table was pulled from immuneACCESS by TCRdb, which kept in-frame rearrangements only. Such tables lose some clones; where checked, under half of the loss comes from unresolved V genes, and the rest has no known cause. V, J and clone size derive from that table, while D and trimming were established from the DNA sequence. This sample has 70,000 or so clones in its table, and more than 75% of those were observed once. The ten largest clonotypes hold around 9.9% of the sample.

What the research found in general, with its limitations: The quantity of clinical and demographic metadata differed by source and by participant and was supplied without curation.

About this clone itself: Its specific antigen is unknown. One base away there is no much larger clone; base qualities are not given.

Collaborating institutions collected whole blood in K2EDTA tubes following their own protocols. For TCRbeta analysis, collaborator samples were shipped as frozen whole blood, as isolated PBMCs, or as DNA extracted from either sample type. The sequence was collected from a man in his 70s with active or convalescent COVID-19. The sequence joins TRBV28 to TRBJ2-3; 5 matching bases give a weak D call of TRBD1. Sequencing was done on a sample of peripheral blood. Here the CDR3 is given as CASSLGQSTDTQYF. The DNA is TGTGCCAGCAGTTTGGGGCAGAGCACAGATACGCAGTATTTT.